Below are 22 T cell receptor beta chains sequenced from a single sample in a study of blood T cell repertoires in COVID-19. The method was immunoSEQ multiplex PCR; TCRdb's version includes in-frame clones alone and lacks a portion of them. The sample shows under 250,000 clones, about four fifths of them seen only once. Sequencing was done on a sample of peripheral blood. These TCRs come from a woman in her 50s with acute or convalescent COVID-19.

The chain links TRBV5-1 to TRBJ2-1, with D uncertain. V was trimmed by 5 bases and J by 4 bases, leaving 13 bases between them. Germline CDR1 reads SGHRS; CDR2 reads YFSETQ. This CDR3 contains 14 residues. The DNA for the CDR3 is TGCGCCAGCAGTGACGGTCTAGATTACAATGAGCAGTTCTTC. Translating gives CASSDGLDYNEQFF.

The gene calls are TRBV11-2 and TRBJ2-1; TRBD2 matches 8 bases. Germline lookup yields CDR1 SGHAT and CDR2 FQNNGV. This CDR3 is 16 amino acids long. V was pared by 4 bases and J by 3 bases, with 8 bases of the junction left unmatched. CDR3 sequence reads: CASSSLFSGIYNEQFF. CDR3 sequence (DNA): TGTGCCAGCAGCTCACTTTTTAGCGGGATCTACAATGAGCAGTTCTTC.

The chain links TRBV27 to TRBJ2-7, with D possibly TRBD1 on 5 matching bases. From germline, CDR1 is MNHEY and CDR2 SMNVEV (reference sequence). V lost 6 bases to trimming and J lost 7 bases, with 16 bases between them. CDR3 length equals 13 residues. The CDR3: CASSRVLHGEQYF. Here the CDR3 DNA reads TGTGCCAGCAGCAGGGTTCTCCACGGGGAGCAGTACTTC.

V usage is TRBV10-3 and J usage is TRBJ1-1, with 8 bases identical to TRBD1. The germline V gene encodes CDR1 ENHRY and CDR2 SYGVKD. V lost 6 bases to trimming and J lost 4 bases; unmatched junction nucleotides: 7. This CDR3 is built from 14 residues. The chain's CDR3 is CAISQGASGTEAFF. CDR3 nucleotide sequence: TGTGCCATCAGCCAGGGGGCGTCCGGCACTGAAGCTTTCTTT.

This chain uses TRBV6-5 with TRBJ1-2; 9 bases are shared with TRBD1. CDR3 size: 13 residues. Per the germline V gene, CDR1 is MNHEY and CDR2 is SVGAGI. Trimming at V came to 7 bases and at J to 7 bases, leaving 7 bases not matched to a gene. CDR3 in amino acids: CASIQQGASGYTF. The DNA of the CDR3 is TGTGCCAGCATTCAACAGGGGGCCAGTGGCTACACCTTC.

The V and J genes are TRBV19 and TRBJ2-4, with 9 bases identical to TRBD1. CDR3 size: 18 residues. Germline V gene lookup returns CDR1 LNHDA and CDR2 SQIVND (reference sequence). The V and J ends lost 0 bases and 0 bases, in that order; junction bases with no gene match: 6. The CDR3 DNA sequence: TGTGCCAGTAGTATAGATCCAGGGACAGGGCTAGCCAAAAACATTCAGTACTTC. Translated, it gives CASSIDPGTGLAKNIQYF. The whole variable domain, filled in from reference TRBV19 and TRBJ2-4, reads DGGITQSPKYLFRKEGQNVTLSCEQNLNHDAMYWYRQDPGQGLRLIYYSQIVNDFQKGDIAEGYSVSREKKESFPLTVTSAQKNPTAFYLCASSIDPGTGLAKNIQYFGAGTRLSVL.

The gene calls are TRBV15 and TRBJ2-7, with 10 bases aligning to TRBD2. Germline CDR1 and CDR2: LNHNV and YYDKDF (reference sequence). The CDR3 is 19 residues long. The junction had 15 bases not matched to a gene; V was cut back by 2 bases and J by 2 bases. In nucleotides, the CDR3 is TGTGCCACCAGCAGACTGTGGGCGGAGCGGGAGGGCCCACCCTACGAGCAGTACTTC. This sequence encodes CATSRLWAEREGPPYEQYF. Looking up the rest from reference TRBV15 and TRBJ2-7 gives the full variable domain: DAMVIQNPRYQVTQFGKPVTLSCSQTLNHNVMYWYQQKSSQAPKLLFHYYDKDFNNEADTPDNFQSRRPNTSFCFLDIRSPGLGDTAMYLCATSRLWAEREGPPYEQYFGPGTRLTVT.

The chain has TRBV6-5 and TRBJ2-3; D may be TRBD2 (6 bases). This CDR3 comprises 15 residues. The ends were cut back, 6 bases at V and 1 base at J, with 14 bases in the middle. Germline V gene data show CDR1 as MNHEY and CDR2 as SVGAGI. The CDR3: CASSSRRVGTDTQYF. The CDR3 DNA reads TGTGCCAGCAGCTCGCGGAGGGTCGGCACAGATACGCAGTATTTT.

Points on this clone: This CDR3 is also generated by other DNA sequences in the sample. The chain employs TRBV9 and TRBJ1-1; D is ambiguous. The CDR3 runs to 14 residues. V was shortened by 0 bases and J by 2 bases, with 8 bases between the two germline ends. In germline, CDR1 is SGDLS, CDR2 YYNGEE. The CDR3 region is CASSVGAGNTEAFF. CDR3 nucleotides: TGTGCCAGCAGCGTAGGGGCCGGCAACACTGAAGCTTTCTTT.

V usage is TRBV19 and J usage is TRBJ1-4; D gene ambiguous. The V end lost 4 bases, the J end lost 2 bases, and 11 bases lay between the germline ends. This CDR3 spans 15 amino acids. Germline assignment: CDR1 LNHDA and CDR2 SQIVND (reference sequence). This CDR3 is CASSTEAGTNEKLFF. CDR3 bases: TGTGCCAGTAGTACGGAAGCGGGGACTAATGAAAAACTGTTTTTT.

This clone came up once. One end of the junction does not line up with germline, which may come from a read error. The chain is built from TRBV6-5 and TRBJ2-5; 7 bases fit TRBD2. The CDR3 runs 15 residues. Germline lookup yields CDR1 MNHEY and CDR2 SVGAGI. DNA of the CDR3: TGTGCCAGCCAGAGTGGCGGGAGTGGGGAAGAAACCCAGTACTTC. It translates to CASQSGGSGEETQYF.

V is TRBV6-1 and J is TRBJ2-3; D remains unclear. The CDR3 is 14 residues long. Germline values: CDR1 MNHNS, CDR2 SASEGT. Trimming pared 1 base from V and 9 bases from J, leaving 14 bases between. CDR3 loop: CASSEVALLRTQYF. DNA for the CDR3: TGTGCCAGCAGTGAAGTAGCTTTGTTAAGGACGCAGTATTTT.

V gene TRBV3-1 (or the pseudogene TRBV3-2) combines with J gene TRBJ2-7; 12 bases are a match to TRBD2. The junction had 21 bases not matched to a gene; V was cut back by 1 base and J by 2 bases. Germline CDR1 reads LGHDT; CDR2 reads YNNKEL (reference sequence). This CDR3 spans 22 amino acids. The CDR3 is CASSQGGIGDGTSGYHPYEQYF. The CDR3 nucleotides read TGTGCCAGCAGCCAAGGCGGGATAGGGGACGGGACTAGCGGGTACCACCCCTACGAGCAGTACTTC.

J is TRBJ2-2 and V is TRBV24-1; TRBD1 might be the D (6 bases). Germline V CDR1 and CDR2: KGHDR, SFDVKD. CDR3 length equals 17 residues. V lost 1 base to trimming and J lost 3 bases, with 14 bases between them. As DNA, the CDR3 is TGTGCCACCAGTGATTTCGACTGGGGGCTTGACACCGGGGAGCTGTTTTTT. This translates into CATSDFDWGLDTGELFF.

Worth noting for this clone: Within the sample, other DNA sequences also encode this same CDR3. This chain links TRBV5-1 with TRBJ2-5; D is undetermined. V lost 0 bases, J lost 5 bases, and 8 bases lay in between. This CDR3 has 13 residues. Germline V gene data show CDR1 as SGHRS and CDR2 as YFSETQ. For the CDR3, the DNA is TGCGCCAGCAGCTTGGGCGGTAGGGAGACCCAGTACTTC. As protein: CASSLGGRETQYF.

The rearrangement uses TRBV6-6 and TRBJ2-3; a weak D match, TRBD2 (5 bases). The CDR3 length is 16 residues. Per the germline V gene, CDR1 is MNHNY and CDR2 is SVGAGI (reference sequence). The V end was cut by 6 bases, the J end by 0 bases, with 16 bases between. The CDR3 DNA reads TGTGCCAGCAGCATGGCGGGCAGGACTAGCACAGATACGCAGTATTTT. Encoded protein: CASSMAGRTSTDTQYF.

The chain recombines TRBV10-3 with TRBJ1-5, with 11 bases matching TRBD1. The CDR3 is 15 residues long. V dropped 4 bases and J dropped 3; count of bases not matched to a gene: 2. Germline assignment: CDR1 ENHRY and CDR2 SYGVKD. CDR3 loop: CAISGDRGDNQPQHF. The CDR3 coding sequence is TGTGCCATCAGTGGGGACAGGGGGGACAATCAGCCCCAGCATTTT.

The rearrangement joins TRBV29-1 to TRBJ2-2; TRBD2 aligns across 11 bases. V shed 3 bases, J shed 5 bases, and the junction held 5 bases outside the gene matches. CDR1 and CDR2 from the germline V gene are SQVTM and ANQGSEA. CDR3 length: 15 amino acids. The CDR3 loop is CSVDASGGSTGELFF. The DNA for the CDR3 is TGCAGCGTTGACGCTAGCGGGGGGTCTACCGGGGAGCTGTTTTTT.

This clone was picked up one time. This sequence joins TRBV27 and TRBJ1-5; D is ambiguous. The CDR3 covers 17 residues. Trimming removed 1 base at V and 1 base at J, with 14 bases between. CDR1 is MNHEY and CDR2 is SMNVEV in the germline V gene (reference sequence). The CDR3 DNA sequence: TGTGCCAGCAGTTTATACGCCCTAGGCGGGAGCAATCAGCCCCAGCATTTT. It is translated as CASSLYALGGSNQPQHF.

The chain combines TRBV24-1 with TRBJ2-2; TRBD2 might be the D (5 bases). The CDR3 has 15 amino acids. Trimming removed 5 bases at V and 0 bases at J, with 9 bases between. Looked up from germline, CDR1 is KGHDR and CDR2 is SFDVKD. CDR3 sequence: CATSAEAANTGELFF. CDR3 DNA: TGTGCCACCAGTGCGGAGGCGGCGAACACCGGGGAGCTGTTTTTT.

The CDR3: CASSFGGLGEQYF. CDR3 coding DNA: TGTGCCAGCAGTTTCGGAGGGTTGGGCGAGCAGTACTTC. The chain is built from TRBV25-1 and TRBJ2-7, with a tentative D call TRBD2 (6 bases). Trimming took off 5 bases at V and 6 bases at J, with 14 bases between the two ends. The length of the CDR3 is 13 residues. The germline V gene has CDR1 MGHDK and CDR2 SYGVNS.

This chain uses TRBV5-4 with TRBJ2-3, with D possibly matching TRBD1 (5 bases). V was trimmed by 0 bases and J by 0 bases, leaving 11 bases between them. The CDR3 is 16 residues long. Germline V gene lookup returns CDR1 SGHNT and CDR2 YYREEE (reference sequence). The CDR3 nucleotides read TGTGCCAGCAGCTTGGTGCGGACAACTAGCACAGATACGCAGTATTTT. Its translation is CASSLVRTTSTDTQYF.